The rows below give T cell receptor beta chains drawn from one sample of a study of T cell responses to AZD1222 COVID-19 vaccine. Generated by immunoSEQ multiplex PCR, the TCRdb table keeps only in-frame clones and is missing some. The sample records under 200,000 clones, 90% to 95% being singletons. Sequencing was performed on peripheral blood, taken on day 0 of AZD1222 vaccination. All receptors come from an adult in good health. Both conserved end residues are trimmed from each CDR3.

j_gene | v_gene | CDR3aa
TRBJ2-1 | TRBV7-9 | ASSGRGSDNEQF
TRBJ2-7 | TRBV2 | ASGKYRGPYEQY
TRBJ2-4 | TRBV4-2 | ASRGLAKNIQY
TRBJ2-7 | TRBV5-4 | ASSWGSGLRYEQY
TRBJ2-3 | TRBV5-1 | ASSPNRQSLDTQY
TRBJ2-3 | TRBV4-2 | ASSQDRVSHRDTQY
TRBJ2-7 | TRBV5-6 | ASSLGDRVSYEQY
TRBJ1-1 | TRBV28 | ASSLNQGARTEAF
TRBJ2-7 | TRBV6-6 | ASSPPSGLRAYEQY
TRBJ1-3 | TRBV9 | ASSVQAGPSGNTIY
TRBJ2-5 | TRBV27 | ASSLTGGRETQY
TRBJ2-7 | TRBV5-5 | ASSVPGGALGEQY
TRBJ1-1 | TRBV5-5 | ASSPPNSRSNTEAF
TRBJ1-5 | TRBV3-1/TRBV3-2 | ASSQDTRPDQPQH
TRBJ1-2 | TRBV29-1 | SALDSTGNYGYT
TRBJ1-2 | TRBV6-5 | ASSTDLTSYGYT
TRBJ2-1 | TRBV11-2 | ASSLNRGMDNEQF
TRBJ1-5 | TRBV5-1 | ASSRDIGQPQH
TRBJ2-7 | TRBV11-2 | ASSLTGNYEQY
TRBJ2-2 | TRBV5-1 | ASSQLTDTGELF
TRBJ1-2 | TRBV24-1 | ATSDPLTGYT
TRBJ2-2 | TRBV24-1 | ATRGDYTGELF
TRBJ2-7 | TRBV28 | ASRDAYEQY
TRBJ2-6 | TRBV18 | ASSPFGGSGANVLT
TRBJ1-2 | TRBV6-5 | ASSWAAHYGYT
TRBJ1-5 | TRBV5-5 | ASSLDRLQPQH
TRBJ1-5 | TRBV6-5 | ASSRTGGLNQPQH
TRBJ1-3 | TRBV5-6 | ASSLGRGATIY
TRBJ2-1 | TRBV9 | ASSVSLGTGNNEQF